The clone carrying this TCR beta chain was picked up many times. Its target is not known. Molecules of cDNA were individually given unique molecular identifiers that were attached to them. TCRdb reanalysed the 5' RACE reads using MiXCR and keeps one entry per CDR3 protein. This table has 75,000 or so distinct CDR3 sequences, roughly 12% appearing once. The J segment lost 3 bases and the V segment lost 6 bases, leaving 2 bases of the junction unmatched. Germline V lookup: CDR1 MNHEY, CDR2 SVGEGT. The CDR3 contains 12 residues. The source of the sample is a study of early T cells in non-severe SARS-CoV-2 infection. Overall study: Sequencing used unsorted whole-blood bulk RNA, so chains lack pairing. Whole-study results and caveats: VDJdb-based matching was biased toward anti-spike CD8 responses and missed private and CD4 specificities.

The sample taken for sequencing was whole blood. The chain is built from TRBV6-2 or TRBV6-3 and TRBJ2-7, with 7 bases lining up with TRBD1. This TCR was sampled from an adult who was a healthcare worker with PCR-confirmed SARS-CoV-2 infection or an uninfected control (not recorded which). DNA for the CDR3: TGTGCCAGCAGAGACAGGGTCTACGAGCAGTACTTC. Translation: CASRDRVYEQYF.